This T cell receptor (beta chain) stems from a study of memory CD4+ T cells and cytomegalovirus serostatus. Across the whole study: Donors were healthy Belgian adults, several CMV seropositive and approximately 23 seronegative.

Authors' processing steps: Out-of-frame sequences were removed, leaving some 2 million distinct TCRbeta sequences. Using immunoSEQ multiplex PCR, the repertoire was profiled, and TCRdb retains in-frame clones only, with some absent. The D gene and trimming were derived from the DNA, and the V and J assignments and clone size from that table. The sample lists under 35,000 clones; roughly 80% were seen once. The sort gate was single viable CD3+CD4+CD8-CD45RO+ cells for memory CD4+ T cells. This CDR3 has 14 amino acids. Germline-derived CDR1 and CDR2 are SNHLY and FYNNEI. Losses at the gene ends were 7 bases for V and 13 bases for J; bases not matched to a gene: 11.

The sample comprised memory CD4+ T cells from blood. The clonotype was recovered from an adult in good health and CMV-seronegative. Some clones in this sample may be carry-over from other donors' samples. The gene calls are TRBV2 and TRBJ2-1; 12 nucleotides agree with TRBD2. CDR3: CASTRLAGAPRQFF. The CDR3 nucleotides read TGTGCCAGCACCCGACTAGCGGGGGCCCCGCGACAGTTCTTC. The whole variable domain, remainder taken from reference TRBV2 and TRBJ2-1, is EPEVTQTPSHQVTQMGQEVILRCVPISNHLYFYWYRQILGQKVEFLVSFYNNEISEKSEIFDDQFSVERPDGSNFTLKIRSTKLEDSAMYFCASTRLAGAPRQFFGPGTRLTVL.